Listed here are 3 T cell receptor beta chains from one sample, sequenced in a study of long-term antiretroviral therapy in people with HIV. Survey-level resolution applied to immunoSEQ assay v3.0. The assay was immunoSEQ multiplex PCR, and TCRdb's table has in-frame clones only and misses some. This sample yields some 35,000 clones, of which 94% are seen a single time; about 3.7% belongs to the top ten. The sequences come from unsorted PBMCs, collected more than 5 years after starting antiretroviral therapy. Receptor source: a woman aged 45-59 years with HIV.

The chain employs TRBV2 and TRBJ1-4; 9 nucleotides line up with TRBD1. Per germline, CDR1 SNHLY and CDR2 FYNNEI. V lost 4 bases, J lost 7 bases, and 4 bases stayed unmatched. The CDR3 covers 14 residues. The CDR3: CASSVATGGEKLFF. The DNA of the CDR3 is TGTGCCAGCAGTGTCGCGACAGGGGGTGAAAAACTGTTTTTT. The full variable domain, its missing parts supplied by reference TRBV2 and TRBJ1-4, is EPEVTQTPSHQVTQMGQEVILRCVPISNHLYFYWYRQILGQKVEFLVSFYNNEISEKSEIFDDQFSVERPDGSNFTLKIRSTKLEDSAMYFCASSVATGGEKLFFGSGTQLSVL.

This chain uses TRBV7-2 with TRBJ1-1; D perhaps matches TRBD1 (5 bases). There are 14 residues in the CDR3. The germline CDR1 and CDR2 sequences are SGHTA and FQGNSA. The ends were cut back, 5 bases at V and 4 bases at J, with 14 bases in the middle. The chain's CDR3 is CASSRSGLGTEAFF. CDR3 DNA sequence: TGTGCCAGCAGCCGTTCAGGGTTAGGCACTGAAGCTTTCTTT.

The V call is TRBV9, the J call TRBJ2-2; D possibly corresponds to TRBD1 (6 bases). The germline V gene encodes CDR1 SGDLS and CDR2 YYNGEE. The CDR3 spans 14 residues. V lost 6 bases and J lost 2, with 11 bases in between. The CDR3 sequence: CASTARGNTGELFF. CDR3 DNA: TGTGCCAGCACCGCCAGGGGTAACACCGGGGAGCTGTTTTTT.